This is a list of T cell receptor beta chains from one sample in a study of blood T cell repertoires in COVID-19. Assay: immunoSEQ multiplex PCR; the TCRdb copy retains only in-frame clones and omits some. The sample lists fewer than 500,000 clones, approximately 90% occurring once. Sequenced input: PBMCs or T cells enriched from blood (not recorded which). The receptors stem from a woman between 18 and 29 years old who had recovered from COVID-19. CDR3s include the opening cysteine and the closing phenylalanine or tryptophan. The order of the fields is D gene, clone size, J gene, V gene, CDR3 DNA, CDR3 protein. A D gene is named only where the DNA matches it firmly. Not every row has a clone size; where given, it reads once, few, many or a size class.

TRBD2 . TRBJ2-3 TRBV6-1 TGTGCCAGCAGTGAACTAGCGGGTAACACAGATACGCAGTATTTT CASSELAGNTDTQYF
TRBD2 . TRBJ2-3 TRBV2 TGTGCCAGCCTACGGGGGGGCGGCACAGATACGCAGTATTTT CASLRGGGTDTQYF
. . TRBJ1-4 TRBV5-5 TGTGCCAGCAGCTTAGGGGCAACTAATGAAAAACTGTTTTTT CASSLGATNEKLFF
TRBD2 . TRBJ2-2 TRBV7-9 TGTGCCAGCAGCATGCTAGCGGGGGCCCGGAACACCGGGGAGCTGTTTTTT CASSMLAGARNTGELFF
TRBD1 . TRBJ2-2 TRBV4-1 TGCGCCAGCTCCCAGGGGGTAGCCGGGGAGCTGTTTTTT CASSQGVAGELFF
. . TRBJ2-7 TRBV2 TGTGCCAGCAGTGAAGGAGAAGCGGCCTCCTACGAGCAGTACTTC CASSEGEAASYEQYF
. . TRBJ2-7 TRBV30 TGTGCCTGGAGTCAAGTCTATTACGAGCAGTACTTC CAWSQVYYEQYF
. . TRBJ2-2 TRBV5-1 TGCGCCAGCTGTGGACAGACCGCGAACACCGGGGAGCTGTTTTTT CASCGQTANTGELFF
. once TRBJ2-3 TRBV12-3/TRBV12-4 TGTGCCAGCACCTCGAGGATCACAGATACGCAGTATTTT CASTSRITDTQYF
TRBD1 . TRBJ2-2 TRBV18 TGTGCCAGCTCACCACGGACAGGCTCAGGGGGGGAGCTGTTTTTT CASSPRTGSGGELFF
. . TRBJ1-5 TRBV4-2 TGTGCCAGCAGCCAAGACTGGGGCGCCGCCATGCCCCAGCATTTT CASSQDWGAAMPQHF
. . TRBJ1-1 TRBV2 TGTGCCAGCAGTGAAGCGCTCGGCGACATGAACACTGAAGCTTTCTTT CASSEALGDMNTEAFF
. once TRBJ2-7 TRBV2 TGTGCCAGCAGTGAGCCGTCTAGATTCGAGCAGTACTTC CASSEPSRFEQYF
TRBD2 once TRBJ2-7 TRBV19 TGTGCCAGTAGTCCCCGGTCGACTAGCGGGGACTACGAGCAGTACTTC CASSPRSTSGDYEQYF
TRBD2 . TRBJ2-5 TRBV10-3 TGTGCCATCAGCAGTAAGGGACTAGCGGGGCCCGAATGGGGAGAGACCCAGTACTTC CAISSKGLAGPEWGETQYF